The rows below give T cell receptor beta chains drawn from one sample of a study of STAT5B mutations in CD4+ large granular lymphocyte leukemia. The data were produced by immunoSEQ multiplex PCR, yet TCRdb's version contains in-frame clones alone and is incomplete. The table lists some 40,000 clones, 80% to 90% of them singletons. Sequencing was done on a sample of CD4+ T cells from blood buffy coats. These receptors all come from a human donor in good health. Both conserved end residues are part of each CDR3. A D gene is named only where the DNA matches it firmly. Clone size is not always given. Where it is, it says once, few, many or a class for expanded clones.

>TRBD1|TRBJ2-2|NA|TRBV4-1
CASSLQTGGNTGELFF
TGCGCCAGCAGCCTGCAGACAGGGGGCAACACCGGGGAGCTGTTTTTT
>TRBD2|TRBJ2-5|NA|TRBV4-1
CASSQLGGRVRETQYF
TGCGCCAGCAGCCAACTGGGCGGGAGGGTGAGAGAGACCCAGTACTTC
>TRBD2|TRBJ2-2|NA|TRBV10-3
CAISESAGAYTGELFF
TGTGCCATCAGTGAGTCGGCGGGAGCATACACCGGGGAGCTGTTTTTT
>TRBD1|TRBJ1-2|NA|TRBV5-1
CASSLGQGEYYGYTF
TGCGCCAGCAGTTTGGGACAGGGGGAGTACTATGGCTACACCTTC
>NA|TRBJ1-1|once|TRBV27
CASRIRRGSYTEAFF
TGTGCCAGCAGAATCCGCCGGGGCAGTTACACTGAAGCTTTCTTT
>TRBD2|TRBJ2-3|NA|TRBV4-2
CASSQGLGTSGPDTQYF
TGTGCCAGCAGCCAAGGTCTAGGGACTAGCGGTCCAGATACGCAGTATTTT
>NA|TRBJ1-1|once|TRBV10-3
CASNGGQDTEAFF
TGTGCCTCCAACGGGGGGCAAGACACTGAAGCTTTCTTT
>TRBD1|TRBJ1-5|NA|TRBV6-5
CASRAGQGSNQPQHF
TGTGCCAGCAGGGCGGGACAGGGTAGCAATCAGCCCCAGCATTTT
>NA|TRBJ2-1|NA|TRBV6-1
CASSEAETSNEQFF
TGTGCCAGCAGTGAAGCCGAGACTAGCAATGAGCAGTTCTTC
>NA|TRBJ1-2|NA|TRBV19
CASSIRAGIGNYGYTF
TGTGCCAGTAGTATTAGAGCAGGGATAGGGAACTATGGCTACACCTTC
>TRBD2|TRBJ2-5|NA|TRBV11-2
CASSAGLAGGGEETQYF
TGTGCCAGCAGCGCTGGACTAGCGGGAGGAGGGGAAGAGACCCAGTACTTC
>TRBD2|TRBJ2-1|NA|TRBV18
CASSPQGLVGDEQFF
TGTGCCAGCTCACCACAGGGACTAGTTGGGGATGAGCAGTTCTTC
>NA|TRBJ2-1|NA|TRBV5-1
CASSSQDRDNEQFF
TGCGCCAGCAGCTCCCAGGACCGAGACAATGAGCAGTTCTTC
>NA|TRBJ2-1|NA|TRBV7-9
CASSLNNEQFF
TGTGCCAGCAGCTTAAACAATGAGCAGTTCTTC
>TRBD2|TRBJ2-2|NA|TRBV5-1
CASSPVASGRATGELFF
TGCGCCAGCAGCCCGGTGGCTAGCGGGAGGGCCACCGGGGAGCTGTTTTTT
>TRBD1|TRBJ1-2|NA|TRBV7-9
CASSPGQGDYGYTF
TGTGCCAGCAGCCCCGGACAGGGAGACTATGGCTACACCTTC
>TRBD1|TRBJ2-7|NA|TRBV6-6
CASSFGQGYYEQYF
TGTGCCAGCAGTTTCGGACAGGGGTACTACGAGCAGTACTTC
>NA|TRBJ2-2|once|TRBV5-1
CASSLGHRDPNTGELFF
TGCGCCAGCAGCTTGGGCCACAGGGATCCGAACACCGGGGAGCTGTTTTTT
>NA|TRBJ2-4|NA|TRBV21-1
CASSKGTKKRDRAKNIQYF
TGTGCCAGCAGCAAAGGTACGAAGAAGCGGGATCGGGCCAAAAACATTCAGTACTTC
>NA|TRBJ2-1|NA|TRBV10-3
CAISGPGIDEQFF
TGTGCCATCAGCGGGCCGGGGATTGATGAGCAGTTCTTC
>TRBD2|TRBJ2-1|NA|TRBV11-2
CASSPISVAGVNEQFF
TGTGCCAGCAGCCCTATATCGGTAGCGGGAGTCAATGAGCAGTTCTTC
>TRBD2|TRBJ2-1|NA|TRBV9
CASSGGSGYNEQFF
TGTGCCAGCTCCGGCGGGAGTGGGTACAATGAGCAGTTCTTC
>TRBD1|TRBJ1-5|few|TRBV7-9
CASSLGQGDQPQHF
TGTGCCAGCAGCTTAGGTCAGGGGGATCAGCCCCAGCATTTT
>NA|TRBJ1-1|once|TRBV5-1
CASSSTMGGHTEAFF
TGCGCCAGCAGCTCCACAATGGGGGGTCACACTGAAGCTTTCTTT
>TRBD1|TRBJ1-2|NA|TRBV5-1
CASSPGQGGGYTF
TGCGCCAGCAGCCCGGGACAGGGGGGAGGCTACACCTTC
>TRBD2|TRBJ2-1|NA|TRBV19
CASSIVGLAVLYNEQFF
TGTGCCAGTAGTATAGTGGGGCTAGCGGTTCTCTACAATGAGCAGTTCTTC
>TRBD1|TRBJ2-7|NA|TRBV7-2
CASSWTGREEQYF
TGTGCCAGCAGCTGGACAGGGCGGGAAGAGCAGTACTTC
>NA|TRBJ2-1|NA|TRBV9
CASSVAPLGSEQFF
TGTGCCAGCAGCGTAGCCCCACTCGGCTCGGAGCAGTTCTTC
>NA|TRBJ1-1|NA|TRBV5-1
CASSLLGHGNTEAFF
TGCGCCAGCAGCTTGCTGGGGCACGGGAACACTGAAGCTTTCTTT
>NA|TRBJ2-3|NA|TRBV18
CASSPGAVSLSTDTQYF
TGTGCCAGCTCACCTGGGGCAGTCTCCCTTAGCACAGATACGCAGTATTTT
>NA|TRBJ1-2|NA|TRBV6-1
CASSQGISLHGYTF
TGTGCCAGCAGTCAGGGGATATCCCTTCATGGCTACACCTTC
>NA|TRBJ1-2|few|TRBV4-3
CASSQEPRNYGYTF
TGCGCCAGCAGCCAAGAGCCGAGGAACTATGGCTACACCTTC
>NA|TRBJ2-7|once|TRBV10-1
CASSEGHGPPTYEQYF
TGCGCCAGCAGTGAGGGTCACGGGCCGCCGACCTACGAGCAGTACTTC
>TRBD1|TRBJ1-2|NA|TRBV27
CASSSTGGSGYTF
TGTGCCAGCAGTTCGACAGGGGGAAGTGGCTACACCTTC
>NA|TRBJ1-3|NA|TRBV29-1
CSVSESIGNTIYF
TGCAGCGTTTCAGAATCCATTGGAAACACCATATATTTT
>NA|TRBJ2-7|NA|TRBV30
CAWSVYYEQYF
TGTGCCTGGAGTGTTTACTACGAGCAGTACTTC
>TRBD1|TRBJ2-7|NA|TRBV27
CASSPGQGILLSYEQYF
TGTGCCAGCAGCCCGGGACAGGGAATACTCCTTTCCTACGAGCAGTACTTC
>TRBD2|TRBJ2-7|NA|TRBV19
CASSTLAGETYEQYF
TGTGCCAGTAGTACGCTAGCGGGAGAGACGTACGAGCAGTACTTC
>TRBD2|TRBJ2-1|NA|TRBV5-1
CASSLRLAPTYNEQFF
TGCGCCAGCAGCTTACGACTAGCGCCGACCTACAATGAGCAGTTCTTC
>NA|TRBJ2-7|NA|TRBV4-1
CASSQGSTSYEQYF
TGCGCCAGCAGCCAAGGTTCAACCTCCTACGAGCAGTACTTC
>NA|TRBJ2-1|NA|TRBV5-1
CASSPDLYNEQFF
TGCGCCAGCAGCCCAGACTTGTACAATGAGCAGTTCTTC
>NA|TRBJ1-4|NA|TRBV6-1
CASSDIFNEKLFF
TGTGCCAGCAGTGACATCTTTAATGAAAAACTGTTTTTT
>TRBD2|TRBJ2-2|NA|TRBV15
CATSRGGGGGTGELFF
TGTGCCACCAGCAGAGGAGGCGGCGGGGGCACCGGGGAGCTGTTTTTT
>TRBD1|TRBJ2-7|NA|TRBV19
CASSRTGPGEQYF
TGTGCCAGTAGTAGGACAGGCCCAGGGGAGCAGTACTTC
>TRBD1|TRBJ1-2|once|TRBV5-1
CASSLEGQGSYGYTF
TGCGCCAGCAGCTTGGAGGGACAGGGTTCTTATGGCTACACCTTC
>NA|TRBJ2-1|NA|TRBV5-1
CASSLGQGGRNEQFF
TGCGCCAGCAGCTTGGGACAGGGAGGGCGCAATGAGCAGTTCTTC
>NA|TRBJ1-2|NA|TRBV6-5
CASSSPSGPGYTF
TGTGCCAGCAGTTCCCCTTCTGGGCCTGGCTACACCTTC
>TRBD2|TRBJ2-5|once|TRBV30
CAWSSLAGVETQYF
TGTGCCTGGAGTTCACTAGCGGGAGTGGAGACCCAGTACTTC
>TRBD2|TRBJ2-7|NA|TRBV6-1
CASSPGRGYHEQYF
TGTGCCAGCAGCCCCGGGAGGGGGTATCACGAGCAGTACTTC
>NA|TRBJ2-5|NA|TRBV5-1
CASSPGSETQYF
TGCGCCAGCAGTCCCGGGAGCGAGACCCAGTACTTC
>TRBD2|TRBJ2-1|NA|TRBV5-1
CASSLEIAGGNEQFF
TGCGCCAGCAGCTTGGAAATAGCGGGAGGTAATGAGCAGTTCTTC
>TRBD1|TRBJ1-1|NA|TRBV5-6
CASTQEWGQIMNTEAFF
TGTGCCAGCACTCAGGAGTGGGGACAGATCATGAACACTGAAGCTTTCTTT
>TRBD1|TRBJ1-3|NA|TRBV11-3
CASRSPIDRGPGNTIYF
TGTGCCAGCAGGTCACCGATCGACAGGGGGCCTGGAAACACCATATATTTT
>NA|TRBJ2-2|NA|TRBV7-3
CASSQYTGELFF
TGTGCCAGCAGCCAGTACACCGGGGAGCTGTTTTTT